These 12 T cell receptor beta chains were all obtained from the same sample, sequenced in a study of PD-L1 blockade in urothelial cancer. Sequencing used immunoSEQ multiplex PCR; TCRdb keeps in-frame clones, though not all of them. The data contain 44,000 or so clones, roughly 88% of them singletons. Sequences were derived from PBMCs, sampled around atezolizumab (anti-PD-L1) treatment. The source of these receptors is a man of 80 years or more with urothelial cancer.

In nucleotides, the CDR3 is TGTGCCAGCAGTACCCCGACAGGGGGCCCATACAATGAGCAGTTCTTC. It yields the protein CASSTPTGGPYNEQFF. This chain uses TRBV27 with TRBJ2-1, with 10 bases lining up with TRBD1. Germline V gene sequence: CDR1 MNHEY, CDR2 SMNVEV (reference sequence). With 5 bases clipped from V and 4 bases from J, the junction kept 8 bases outside the gene matches. The CDR3 covers 16 residues.

The CDR3 reads CASSFGAIETQYF. The CDR3, as DNA: TGTGCCAGCAGCTTTGGGGCCATCGAGACCCAGTACTTC. The chain uses TRBV7-2 and TRBJ2-5, with D possibly being TRBD1 (5 bases). V gave up 3 bases and J gave up 5 bases, with 10 bases separating them. The CDR3 length is 13 residues. Germline CDR1 SGHTA, CDR2 FQGNSA.

J is TRBJ2-3 and V is TRBV28; TRBD2 agrees at 8 bases. V lost 1 base, J lost 2 bases, and 5 bases stayed unmatched. The CDR3 runs to 16 residues. CDR1 MDHEN and CDR2 SYDVKM come from the germline V gene. As DNA, the CDR3 is TGTGCCAGCAGTTTATATATAGCGGGATCCACAGATACGCAGTATTTT. This gives the protein CASSLYIAGSTDTQYF.

The V call is TRBV4-3, the J call TRBJ2-3; 9 positions match TRBD2. This CDR3 contains 16 residues. Germline trimming cut 2 bases from V and 2 bases from J; bases unmatched to any gene: 5. Per germline, CDR1 LGHNA and CDR2 YSLEER. CDR3 protein: CASSQTTSGPTDTQYF. CDR3 nucleotides: TGCGCCAGCAGCCAAACTACTAGCGGGCCCACAGATACGCAGTATTTT.

J is TRBJ2-3 and V is TRBV6-5; D ambiguous. The CDR3 is made up of 13 amino acids. V gave up 7 bases and J gave up 2 bases, with 10 bases separating them. The germline CDR1 and CDR2 sequences are MNHEY and SVGAGI. CDR3 protein: CASTPQDTDTQYF. CDR3 coding DNA: TGTGCCAGCACCCCCCAGGACACAGATACGCAGTATTTT.

This clone was recorded a few times. V gene TRBV5-5 combines with J gene TRBJ1-2; no clear D. Germline V lookup: CDR1 SGHKS, CDR2 YYEKEE (reference sequence). With 4 bases removed from V and 0 bases from J, the gap between germline ends came to 10 bases. The CDR3 loop spans 14 amino acids. The CDR3 DNA sequence: TGTGCCAGCAGCCCCTCGATAGCTAACTATGGCTACACCTTC. Translating it yields CASSPSIANYGYTF. Complete variable domain (other parts from reference TRBV5-5 and TRBJ1-2): DAGVTQSPTHLIKTRGQQVTLRCSPISGHKSVSWYQQVLGQGPQFIFQYYEKEERGRGNFPDRFSARQFPNYSSELNVNALLLGDSALYLCASSPSIANYGYTFGSGTRLTVV.

As concerns this clone: One junction end does not reproduce the germline sequence, and a read error may be involved. The rearrangement links TRBV18 to TRBJ2-5; 9 bases align to TRBD1. The length of the CDR3 is 16 residues. Germline V CDR1 and CDR2: KGHSH, LQKENI. The CDR3 is CASSPVRDRVQKTQYF. The CDR3 DNA reads TGTGCCAGCTCACCCGTCCGGGACAGGGTCCAAAAGACCCAGTACTTC.

The CDR3: CASSEAYGTQTYEQYF. The CDR3 DNA is TGTGCCAGCAGTGAAGCATATGGGACTCAAACCTACGAGCAGTACTTC. The V call is TRBV6-1, the J call TRBJ2-7, with TRBD2 as a possible D gene (6 bases). CDR1 is MNHNS and CDR2 is SASEGT in the germline V gene. CDR3 length: 16 residues. Deletions cut 0 bases from V and 2 bases from J, with 14 bases between.

This chain links TRBV11-2 with TRBJ2-5, with TRBD1 matching 9 bases. CDR3 length: 16 amino acids. Germline V gives CDR1 SGHAT, CDR2 FQNNGV. V shed 5 bases and J 5 bases; nucleotides not matched to a gene: 12. DNA for the CDR3: TGTGCCAGCAGCCCCGGACAGGGGCTTCCATATGAGACCCAGTACTTC. It specifies CASSPGQGLPYETQYF.

This rearrangement joins TRBV28 to TRBJ2-1; 7 positions agree with TRBD2. Germline trimming cut 6 bases from V and 5 bases from J; bases unmatched to any gene: 7. CDR1 is MDHEN, CDR2 SYDVKM, per germline. The CDR3 is made up of 14 amino acids. In nucleotides, the CDR3 is TGTGCCAGCAGCCTCGGGCTAGCGGACAATGAGCAGTTCTTC. Translating gives CASSLGLADNEQFF.

The chain links TRBV21-1 to TRBJ2-2; no check of the table's D call, TRBD2, against the DNA was made. TRBV21-1 is listed as a pseudogene. CDR3 size: 16 residues. The CDR3, as DNA: TGTGCCAGCAGCAATAACTGGCGGGAGGAAACCGGGGAGCTGTTTTTT. This translates into CASSNNWREETGELFF.

The J gene is TRBJ2-7, the V gene TRBV21-1; the table's D call of TRBD2 was not tested on the DNA. TRBV21-1 is termed a pseudogene. The CDR3 extends over 19 amino acids. Written as DNA, the CDR3 is TGTGCCAGCAGCAAAGGTTGTAGCGGGAGACTTTGTGGCTCCTACGAGCAGTACTTC. It is translated as CASSKGCSGRLCGSYEQYF.